The T cell receptor beta chain described here comes from a study of cytomegalovirus exposure and HLA in healthy donors. Use of 60 Vbeta and 13 Jbeta primers characterized the PCR. Data came from immunoSEQ multiplex PCR; TCRdb stores just in-frame clones and leaves some out. This table holds 200,000 or so clones, 60% to 85% found once. Concerning this clone: Its antigen is as yet unknown.

Study conclusions and caveats: In vitro experiments confirmed that three CMV-associated chains were specific for CMV antigens. Previous analysis showed most TCR beta V segments were productive about 90% or about 30% of the time.

The junction had 7 bases not matched to a gene; V was cut back by 8 bases and J by 7 bases. CDR1 is SQVTM, CDR2 ANQGSEA, per germline. The CDR3 consists of 13 residues. The clonotype comes from a man aged 40-49 years in good health and CMV-seronegative. Source material: PBMCs. The rearrangement joins TRBV29-1 to TRBJ1-5; 11 positions match TRBD1. The CDR3 DNA sequence: TGCAGCCGCCGGGACAGGGGGTACCAGCCCCAGCATTTT. Residues: CSRRDRGYQPQHF.